Shown below are 7 T cell receptor beta chains from a single sample sequenced in a study of Ad26.COV2.S vaccination and SARS-CoV-2 variants. The table came from immunoSEQ multiplex PCR; TCRdb's copy has only in-frame clones and leaves some out. This table holds about 460,000 clones, nearly 90% found once. The treatment here: some 20 received Ad26.COV2.S at low or high dose, single or two shots; roughly five received placebo; per-sample allocation not given. Specimen acquisition occurred on day 63 following the initial vaccine or placebo injection. Sequenced material: peripheral blood, taken in a trial of Ad26.COV2.S vaccine versus placebo. These receptors originate from a person aged 18-65 years who received the Ad26.COV2.S COVID-19 vaccine or a placebo.

This chain joins TRBV28 and TRBJ1-1; D not resolved. There are 13 residues in the CDR3. CDR1 and CDR2 (germline): MDHEN, SYDVKM. Trimming took 7 bases from V and 1 from J, leaving 10 bases between them. CDR3 DNA: TGTGCCAGCACATTGCCCCGGAACACTGAAGCTTTCTTT. Protein sequence: CASTLPRNTEAFF.

This sequence joins TRBV19 and TRBJ2-7; maybe TRBD2 (7 bases). Per germline, CDR1 LNHDA and CDR2 SQIVND (reference sequence). V lost 5 bases and J lost 2, with 13 bases in between. CDR3 length equals 14 residues. The CDR3 spells CASSGTTSAYEQYF. The CDR3 DNA reads as TGTGCCAGTAGTGGGACAACTAGCGCCTACGAGCAGTACTTC.

The chain uses TRBV13 and TRBJ2-1; D not certain. This CDR3 spans 14 amino acids. Germline CDR1 is PRHDT and CDR2 is FYEKMQ (reference sequence). Between the trimmed V and J ends, which lost 0 bases and 6 bases, there was a span of 9 bases. The CDR3 spells CASSLGRVFNEQFF. CDR3 DNA sequence: TGTGCCAGCAGCTTAGGCCGGGTTTTCAATGAGCAGTTCTTC.

The chain is built from TRBV27 and TRBJ1-2; 12 bases map to TRBD1. The trim removed 6 bases at V and 8 bases at J, leaving 16 bases unmatched. Germline CDR1 is MNHEY and CDR2 is SMNVEV (reference sequence). The CDR3 extends over 17 amino acids. The CDR3 sequence: CASSPSGTGGSLRGYTF. The CDR3 DNA reads as TGTGCCAGCAGCCCCTCCGGGACAGGGGGCAGTTTAAGGGGCTACACCTTC.

The V gene is TRBV30, the J gene TRBJ2-3, with 8 bases that match TRBD1. J gave up 2 bases and V 3 bases, and 4 bases lay outside the gene matches. Germline CDR1 is GTSNPN and CDR2 is SVGIG (reference sequence). There are 14 residues in the CDR3. Here the CDR3 DNA reads TGTGCCTGGAGCAGGGGGCGCGACACAGATACGCAGTATTTT. Its translation is CAWSRGRDTDTQYF.

The rearrangement links TRBV14 to TRBJ1-1; 8 nucleotides line up with TRBD1. This CDR3 comprises 16 residues. The V and J ends lost 4 bases and 1 base, in that order; junction bases with no gene match: 8. Germline V gives CDR1 SGHDN, CDR2 FVKESK. The CDR3 region has the DNA TGTGCCAGCAGCCCGCTAGGACAGGGTGGGAACACTGAAGCTTTCTTT. Its translation is CASSPLGQGGNTEAFF.

The chain is built from TRBV3-1 (or the pseudogene TRBV3-2) and TRBJ1-1; D not resolved. CDR1 and CDR2 (germline): LGHDT, YNNKEL (reference sequence). V lost 0 bases and J lost 5, with 10 bases in between. The CDR3 sequence is 14 residues long. Here the CDR3 DNA reads TGTGCCAGCAGCCAAGAGGGCCGAAGGACTGAAGCTTTCTTT. It specifies CASSQEGRRTEAFF.